This T cell receptor (beta chain) was found in a study of blood T cell repertoires in COVID-19. As for the study in general: Samples of COVID-19 (acute and convalescent) were obtained from the United States, Italy and Spain. Sample material is recorded as cDNA or gDNA derived from T cells, B-cell-depleted T cells, or PBMCs.

The junction had 10 bases not matched to a gene; V was cut back by 6 bases and J by 0 bases. Germline CDR1 and CDR2: MDHEN and SYDVKM. The CDR3 is made up of 19 amino acids. Authors' methods: Cell counts per sample came from amplifying reference gene primers. Only in-frame clones appear in the TCRdb table, and some are missing; sequencing was by immunoSEQ multiplex PCR. V, J and clone size reflect that table, while D and trimming were determined from the DNA. This sample has under 300,000 clones, with more than 70% found just once. This TCR was sampled from a man at least 80 years old with acute or convalescent COVID-19. The sample consisted of peripheral blood. The chain recombines TRBV28 with TRBJ2-1; 14 nucleotides match TRBD2. CDR3 region: CASRYGTSGSMSSYNEQFF. CDR3 coding DNA: TGTGCCAGCAGATATGGGACTAGCGGGAGCATGAGCTCCTACAATGAGCAGTTCTTC.